This TCR beta chain was obtained from a study of cytomegalovirus exposure and HLA in healthy donors (dated by TCRdb to the late 2010s). Regarding the research as a whole: An earlier analysis of some 620 of the donors reported approximately 300 Gb of sequence data and some 110 million unique TCR beta sequences obtained from some 170 million T cells. A later analysis re-analyzed previously published TCR beta repertoires from roughly 690 donors and added high-resolution HLA genotyping to study TCR occurrence patterns. Genome-wide SNP genotypes for about 65% of the roughly 670 donors were used in a later genetic analysis, which treated that subset as a discovery cohort. Roughly 300 gigabases of sequencing data and around 80 million unique TCR sequences made up an early release that covered 500 to 700 HLA-typed donors. Alongside the repertoire data, information on donor age, sex, ethnicity and CMV serostatus was compiled. All discovery cohort repertoires had been generated using a single sequencing platform. Among about 400 genotyped donors of the cohort, an average of approximately 220,000 unique TCR beta nucleotide sequences was sequenced per donor, of which about 18% were non-productive. The study combined high-throughput TCR immunosequencing, statistical association of individual TCRs with disease status, and machine learning to predict cytomegalovirus infection status. Besides the first cohort of 550 to 750 subjects, a separate validation cohort made up of over 95 different subjects was used. Class I and class II HLA loci were covered by the typing at four-digit resolution. Among the approximately 400 genotyped donors, approximately 77% belonged to the genetic ancestry cluster associated with self-reported Caucasian donors. The study aimed to test whether signatures of past pathogen exposure could be identified by cataloging public T cell receptors. The T cell repertoires of several hundred subjects were profiled by immunosequencing and related to cytomegalovirus serostatus. In an earlier analysis of about 590 of the donors, high-throughput TCR beta sequencing was used to judge whether each TCR beta V gene segment behaved as functional or pseudogenic. Typing coverage varied by locus: roughly 620-640 donors for A, B, C, DRB1 and DQB1; roughly 510 for DQA1; more than 600 for DPA1; around 490 for DPB1. Rather than using new phenotypic data, the later analysis identified candidate immune exposures from TCR beta sequences and from how often those sequences occurred across donors. A handful of DR-DQ haplotypes were handled as single units for association and clustering because linkage in the cohort was strong.

The library was produced with the immunoSEQ multiplex PCR assay. A mixture of 60 forward primers for TCR Vbeta segments and 13 reverse primers for TCR Jbeta segments was used in the multiplex PCR. Amplification of the CDR3 region of rearranged TCR beta genes was performed with a multiplex PCR assay on genomic DNA. On the Illumina HiSeq System, the amplified TCR beta libraries were sequenced as 87-base-pair reads. The published analysis was carried out like this. A later analysis counted some 74 million unique TCR beta chains across the 500 to 850 repertoires, and 9.5 million to 11 million of these chains were shared by at least two donors. Raw reads were error-corrected and collapsed into unique sequences by a nearest-neighbor algorithm in which closely related sequences were merged to remove PCR and sequencing errors. To assign V, D and J gene segments, CDR3 sequences were aligned to IMGT reference sequences. Each retained sequence needed at least a six-nucleotide match to both a V gene segment and a J gene segment. A rearrangement counted as productive if the CDR3 had no stop codons and remained in frame with V and J, and every other rearrangement counted as non-productive. CDR3 was defined by IMGT convention, running from the second conserved V-encoded cysteine to the conserved J-encoded phenylalanine. The earlier analysis of 500 to 750 of the donors excluded any sequence lacking an unambiguous match to a single V gene segment. In an earlier analysis of almost 600 of the donors, a V segment was called functional when productive rearrangements were above 56.7%, and segregating when the standard deviation between donors exceeded 5%. A statistical classification framework was developed to diagnose cytomegalovirus status using the catalog of TCR beta chain sequences. V and J gene assignment, in a later analysis, came from comparing TCR nucleotide sequences with IMGT/GENE-DB human TR gene sequences. The TCRdist pipeline was used in a later analysis to assign CDR3 sequences and most-parsimonious VDJ recombination scenarios. In a later analysis, each TCR beta chain was defined by its CDR3 amino acid sequence together with its V-gene family, and reads lacking a unique V-gene family were excluded. In a later analysis, approximately 590 highly shared, low-generation-probability nucleotide sequences were removed to address suspected cross-contamination and a sequencing artifact. In a later analysis, a clonal expansion index for each public chain was calculated from normalized within-repertoire ranks of inferred template counts. In a later analysis, generation probabilities were computed using a VDJ recombination model fitted to out-of-frame rearrangements, and the results were checked against IGoR. In a later analysis, hypergeometric tests were used to score TCR-TCR, TCR-HLA and TCR-CMV co-occurrence, with a repertoire-size bias correction applied to TCR pairs. False discovery rates were estimated in a later analysis by permuting HLA or CMV assignments 20 times. A later analysis grouped co-occurring TCRs with DBSCAN, adding TCRdist sequence similarity when clustering within HLA-allele-positive subsets. For co-occurrence clustering, repertoires with fewer than 30,000 or more than 120,000 public chains were excluded, along with a handful of repertoires with anomalous nucleotide sharing. TCRdb's version of the immuneACCESS table is confined to in-frame rearrangements and falls short of the full clone set. An unresolved V gene accounts for under half of the shortfall where checked; the remainder is of unknown origin. For V, J and clone size, that table is used; D and trimming come from the DNA. Counted in this sample were more than 85,000 clones; around 78% of them appeared once. The ten largest account for about 5.8% of the sample.

A remark on this clone: What this receptor recognizes is not known. Per-base qualities were not stored, and no clone one base away is much larger.

The cohort was made up of 500 to 850 healthy bone marrow donors. At the time of sampling, all cohort members were nominally healthy, though unrecorded immune exposures were likely present. The donor was CMV seronegative and belonged to the group of 380 or so seronegative cohort members. A peripheral blood sample was collected from each donor, and TCR beta sequencing was performed on peripheral blood mononuclear cells. The Qiagen DNeasy Blood Extraction Kit was used to extract genomic DNA from the blood cell samples. Trimming removed 2 bases from V and 6 bases from J; the gene matches leave 7 bases unexplained. Per the germline V gene (reference sequence), LNHNV is the CDR1 and YYDKDF is the CDR2. Inclusive of the bounding cysteine and phenylalanine, the CDR3 is 15 residues long. Just CDR3 DNA is preserved here, 45 bases in frame from base 1. Broad study findings and their caveats: In an earlier analysis of around 600 of the donors, most TCR beta V segments appeared in productive rearrangements about 90% or about 30% of the time, broadly matching IMGT annotations. Because counts were too low, some 17 rarely observed V segments, including chromosome 9 orphons, were left out of the earlier analysis of 500 to 750 of the donors. The classifier was reported to diagnose cytomegalovirus status with high specificity and sensitivity in both the original and validation cohorts. The authors suggested that the approach could potentially be extended to other disease states and immunological phenotypes. A later analysis found that HLA-associated TCR beta chains were more clonally expanded and had lower generation probabilities than equally common non-associated chains. In a later analysis, several top co-occurrence clusters were reported to appear linked to parvovirus B19, influenza, CMV and Epstein-Barr virus. According to a later genetic analysis, donors in an Asian-associated ancestry cluster had fewer N-insertions in productive TCRs than the approximately 630-donor mean. In a later analysis, TCR association rates were found to vary across HLA loci, with the most associated TCRs seen for DRB1 alleles and the fewest for HLA-C alleles. Most TCR sequences were observed very rarely across donors, whereas some public TCRs were present in many individuals. V-gene and J-gene trimming of TCR beta chains was associated with a missense DCLRE1C variant in a later genetic analysis, and the association was replicated in an independent cohort. Only TCR beta chains were sequenced in this cohort, and the absence of alpha or paired-chain data limited detectable features. The presence/absence analyses assumed that sequencing depth was roughly uniform across donors, and that assumption may not be true. The 87-base-pair reads could not distinguish some IMGT-functional V segments, including TRBV6-2 and TRBV6-3, so those segments were excluded. A further reported finding was that TCR beta sequences accurately predicted the HLA-A and HLA-B alleles for most subjects in the first cohort. The only immune exposure information available for the cohort was CMV serostatus. Three of the identified cytomegalovirus-associated TCR beta chains were confirmed in vitro to be specific for cytomegalovirus antigens. Because HLA typing was missing for some donors at each locus, association tests included only the typed subset. When HLA alleles, especially DR and DQ, strongly co-occurred, TCR associations were difficult to assign to individual alleles. At a false discovery rate of 0.05, a later analysis linked under 20,000 TCR beta sequences to specific HLA alleles. Linkage disequilibrium might explain the correlated functional status among segregating V segments, but an unknown experimental factor could not be ruled out. A later analysis found that most CMV-associated TCR beta chains appeared HLA-restricted, with HLA associations seemingly driven largely by CMV exposure. A group of highly shared sequence variants was considered likely to be a technical artifact of the sequencing pipeline. The study gave a list of about 150 TCR beta chains associated with cytomegalovirus.

The sample comprised PBMCs. In this chain, TRBV15 is recombined with TRBJ1-2, and TRBD1 matches 9 of the central bases. The TCR originated in a male donor in good health and CMV-seronegative. The CDR3 in this case is CATSRYRDRVNGYTF. The DNA sequence follows: TGTGCCACCAGCAGATACCGGGACAGGGTAAATGGCTACACCTTC.